What follows are 29 T cell receptor beta chains derived from one specimen sequenced in a study of CD8 T cells in ankylosing spondylitis. Each CDR3 protein gets one entry after TCRdb re-called the 5' RACE reads with MiXCR. The profile shows some 150,000 distinct CDR3 sequences, 9.5% to 12% of them singletons. The sample taken for sequencing was blood, either unsorted or a sorted T cell fraction (not recorded which). The origin of the receptors is a female donor with ankylosing spondylitis or in good health (not recorded which).

This clonotype has at least ten counts. The J gene is TRBJ1-2, the V gene TRBV11-2, with D possibly being TRBD1 (5 bases). Per the germline V gene, CDR1 is SGHAT and CDR2 is FQNNGV. V was cut by 3 bases and J by 8 bases, with 16 bases left in between. The CDR3 consists of 14 residues. The CDR3 DNA reads TGTGCCAGCAGCTTGCCGGGGGGACTCGGGGGCTACACCTTC. Amino acids: CASSLPGGLGGYTF.

V gene TRBV7-9 combines with J gene TRBJ2-5; 8 bases line up with TRBD1. The CDR3 has 16 residues. Germline V lookup: CDR1 SEHNR, CDR2 FQNEAQ (reference sequence). The ends lost 4 bases at V and 7 bases at J; junction bases unmatched: 14. CDR3 DNA sequence: TGTGCCAGCAGCTCCCGACAGGGGCTCAAAGGGGGGACCCAGTACTTC. As protein: CASSSRQGLKGGTQYF. Variable domain in full (rest from reference TRBV7-9 and TRBJ2-5): DTGVSQNPRHKITKRGQNVTFRCDPISEHNRLYWYRQTLGQGPEFLTYFQNEAQLEKSRLLSDRFSAERPKGSFSTLEIQRTEQGDSAMYLCASSSRQGLKGGTQYFGPGTRLLVL.

This clonotype was counted a few times. This chain connects TRBV5-4 to TRBJ2-3; TRBD2 aligns across 9 bases. Trimming removed 4 bases from V and 1 base from J; junction bases left unmatched: 4. Germline loops: CDR1 SGHNT, CDR2 YYREEE (reference sequence). The CDR3 is made up of 15 amino acids. Written as DNA, the CDR3 is TGTGCCAGCAGCACAGCGGGGGGACGCACAGATACGCAGTATTTT. The encoded protein is CASSTAGGRTDTQYF. The full variable domain, in which reference TRBV5-4 and TRBJ2-3 provide the parts outside the CDR3, is ETGVTQSPTHLIKTRGQQVTLRCSSQSGHNTVSWYQQALGQGPQFIFQYYREEENGRGNFPPRFSGLQFPNYSSELNVNALELDDSALYLCASSTAGGRTDTQYFGPGTRLTVL.

This clonotype was counted many times. This chain connects TRBV20-1 to TRBJ1-6; D is undetermined. The V end was cut by 0 bases, the J end by 5 bases, with 14 bases between. Germline CDR1 reads DFQATT; CDR2 reads SNEGSKA (reference sequence). This CDR3 region has 16 residues. The CDR3 DNA follows: TGCAGTGCTAGAGACACCCGGGAAGGAGATAATTCACCCCTCCACTTT. Amino acids: CSARDTREGDNSPLHF.

Many counts were recorded for this clonotype. The junction does not match germline at one end; this may be a read error. The chain is built from TRBV2 and TRBJ1-1; 7 bases line up with TRBD1. Germline loops: CDR1 SNHLY, CDR2 FYNNEI. CDR3 length: 13 residues. The CDR3 nucleotides read TGTGCCAGCAGAGAAGACAGGGATGCTGAAGCTTTCTTT. Translation gives CASREDRDAEAFF.

This clonotype was counted at least ten times. The chain is built from TRBV5-1 and TRBJ1-1; D is ambiguous. Trimming removed 0 bases from V and 12 bases from J, with 9 bases in between. The CDR3 consists of 11 residues. In germline, CDR1 is SGHRS, CDR2 YFSETQ. CDR3 sequence reads: CASSLGPDSFF. CDR3 DNA sequence: TGCGCCAGCAGCTTGGGGCCAGATTCTTTCTTT.

This clonotype was counted ten times or more. V gene TRBV3-1 combines with J gene TRBJ1-2; unclear D gene. The CDR3 length is 11 residues. Germline-derived CDR1 and CDR2 are LGHDT and YNNKEL (reference sequence). V was cut by 1 base and J by 8 bases, with 5 bases left in between. CDR3 sequence reads: CASSQGRGYTF. As DNA, the CDR3 is TGTGCCAGCAGCCAAGGTCGAGGCTACACCTTC.

This clonotype has a handful of counts. A much larger clone differs by one base, so this may be a read error. The chain recombines TRBV12-3 or TRBV12-4 with TRBJ2-3; 7 positions match TRBD2. The CDR3 runs to 15 residues. The CDR3 nucleotides are TGTGCCGGCAGTTTAAACCCCACTAGCGCAGATACGCAGTATTTT. It specifies CAGSLNPTSADTQYF.

Comment on this clonotype: A much more abundant neighbour one base away suggests this may be a read error. The rearrangement joins TRBV12-3 or TRBV12-4 to TRBJ2-6, with 10 bases matching TRBD1. There are 18 residues in the CDR3. CDR3 protein: CVSSPRQGASVGANVLTF. The CDR3 region has the DNA TGTGTCAGCAGTCCCCGACAGGGGGCATCTGTAGGGGCCAACGTCCTGACTTTC.

This clonotype has ten or more counts. The chain recombines TRBV6-5 with TRBJ2-5; 10 bases are a match to TRBD2. The CDR3 spans 14 residues. The V gene end was trimmed by 4 bases and the J gene end by 2 bases; junction bases not matched to a gene: 1. Germline CDR1 and CDR2: MNHEY and SVGAGI. The CDR3 sequence is CASSSAGGQETQYF. For the CDR3, the DNA is TGTGCCAGCAGTTCAGCGGGGGGGCAAGAGACCCAGTACTTC.

There are many counts of this clonotype. The chain has TRBV29-1 and TRBJ2-1; 9 nucleotides line up with TRBD1. The CDR3 totals 14 residues. Germline trimming cut 7 bases from V and 5 bases from J; bases unmatched to any gene: 9. Germline V lookup: CDR1 SQVTM, CDR2 ANQGSEA. As DNA, the CDR3 is TGCAGCGGCCTGACAGGGGGAGGTCACAATGAGCAGTTCTTC. It specifies CSGLTGGGHNEQFF.

This clonotype has only a few counts. The chain joins TRBV12-3 or TRBV12-4 to TRBJ2-7; D perhaps matches TRBD2 (6 bases). V gave up 3 bases and J gave up 0 bases, with 12 bases separating them. The CDR3 runs 15 residues. DNA for the CDR3: TGTGCCAGCAGTTTCGGGGGAGAAGCCTCCTACGAGCAGTACTTC. Its protein product is CASSFGGEASYEQYF.

This chain uses TRBV25-1 with TRBJ1-4, with D uncertain. CDR1 and CDR2 from the germline V gene are MGHDK and SYGVNS. This CDR3 has 12 residues. The V gene lost 5 bases and the J gene lost 10 bases, with 11 bases spanning the gap. CDR3 in DNA: TGTGCCAGCAGTAAGGACGGAGGAAAACTGTTTTTT. Protein sequence: CASSKDGGKLFF.

This clonotype came up many times. V and J are TRBV7-9 and TRBJ2-7; 8 nucleotides agree with TRBD1. The CDR3 contains 13 residues. Germline CDR1 reads SEHNR; CDR2 reads FQNEAQ (reference sequence). After removal of 4 bases from V and 6 bases from J, the junction contained 5 bases not matched to a gene. CDR3 bases: TGTGCCAGCAGCTCTCAGGGGACAGGCGAGCAGTACTTC. Protein: CASSSQGTGEQYF.

The rearrangement joins TRBV5-1 to TRBJ2-1; TRBD1 matches at 12 bases. This CDR3 contains 15 residues. CDR1 and CDR2 (germline): SGHRS, YFSETQ. Losses at the gene ends were 4 bases for V and 6 bases for J; bases not matched to a gene: 5. This chain's CDR3 is CASSLPGQGANEQFF. The CDR3 nucleotides read TGCGCCAGCAGCCTTCCGGGACAGGGGGCCAATGAGCAGTTCTTC.

This clonotype was counted many times. The rearrangement links TRBV14 to TRBJ2-1; D may correspond to TRBD1 or TRBD2 (5 bases each). V dropped 7 bases and J dropped 6 bases, with 19 bases sitting between them. The germline V gene encodes CDR1 SGHDN and CDR2 FVKESK. The CDR3 consists of 15 residues. The CDR3 coding sequence is TGTGCCAGCACTGACTTGGGGGAGCCGGGCAATGAGCAGTTCTTC. It specifies CASTDLGEPGNEQFF.

This clonotype was seen at least ten times. V is TRBV6-1 and J is TRBJ1-2, with D tentatively TRBD1 (5 bases). This CDR3 is 16 amino acids long. V dropped 7 bases and J dropped 0 bases, with 18 bases sitting between them. The germline CDR1 and CDR2 sequences are MNHNS and SASEGT. CDR3 sequence: CASMVDTGAPNYGYTF. For the CDR3, the DNA is TGTGCCAGCATGGTCGATACAGGAGCCCCTAACTATGGCTACACCTTC.

This clonotype was seen repeatedly, ten times or more. The V gene is TRBV5-1, the J gene TRBJ2-3, with TRBD1 matching over 7 bases. Germline V gene lookup returns CDR1 SGHRS and CDR2 YFSETQ. V lost 0 bases, J lost 1 base, and 8 bases stayed unmatched. The CDR3 consists of 17 residues. CDR3 sequence reads: CASSLARTGSGTDTQYF. The CDR3 DNA follows: TGCGCCAGCAGCTTGGCCCGGACAGGCTCTGGCACAGATACGCAGTATTTT.

This clonotype was picked up many times. The chain combines TRBV7-7 with TRBJ2-2, with 10 bases that match TRBD2. The germline V gene encodes CDR1 SSHAT and CDR2 FNYEAQ (reference sequence). The CDR3 has 19 amino acids. V lost 5 bases, J lost 6 bases, and 18 bases stayed unmatched. CDR3 sequence reads: CASSKSPKGLAAPAGELFF. In nucleotides, the CDR3 is TGTGCCAGCAGCAAATCCCCTAAAGGACTAGCGGCCCCCGCCGGGGAGCTGTTTTTT.

The sample holds many counts of this clonotype. This sequence joins TRBV7-8 and TRBJ1-5; 7 bases are a match to TRBD1. CDR3 length: 13 residues. V was clipped by 5 bases and J by 5 bases; unmatched bases: 3. Germline loops: CDR1 SGHVS, CDR2 FQNEAQ. The CDR3 reads CASSGTGDQPQHF. For the CDR3, the DNA is TGTGCCAGCAGCGGTACAGGGGATCAGCCCCAGCATTTT.

This clonotype was recorded many times. The genes are TRBV27 and TRBJ1-2; 9 bases map to TRBD1. The CDR3 spans 15 residues. CDR1 is MNHEY and CDR2 is SMNVEV in the germline V gene (reference sequence). V lost 7 bases to trimming and J lost 5 bases; unmatched junction nucleotides: 11. This CDR3 reads CASKNPGTGPYGYTF. CDR3 in DNA: TGTGCCAGCAAAAACCCCGGGACAGGGCCGTATGGCTACACCTTC.

To note about this clonotype: This may come from a read error, since a much larger clone is one base off. The chain couples TRBV20-1 to TRBJ1-2; D not resolved. CDR1 and CDR2 from the germline V gene are DFQATT and SNEGSKA (reference sequence). The CDR3 is 13 amino acids. The CDR3 is CSAPDGPNYDYTF. The CDR3 DNA reads TGCAGTGCTCCGGACGGTCCAAACTATGACTACACCTTC.

This clonotype occurred many times. J is TRBJ2-1 and V is TRBV5-1; 8 bases are a match to TRBD2. The germline CDR1 and CDR2 sequences are SGHRS and YFSETQ. Unmatched junction bases numbered 3, after V lost 0 bases and J lost 1 base. The CDR3 consists of 16 residues. In DNA, the CDR3 is TGCGCCAGCAGCTTGGTTAGCGGGGTATCCTACAATGAGCAGTTCTTC. This codes for CASSLVSGVSYNEQFF.

This clonotype was counted at least ten times. The chain recombines TRBV20-1 with TRBJ2-1, with 11 bases lining up with TRBD2. Germline V gives CDR1 DFQATT, CDR2 SNEGSKA (reference sequence). V lost 4 bases and J lost 6; bases outside the gene matches: 5. The CDR3 loop spans 14 amino acids. The DNA of the CDR3 is TGCAGTGCTAATAGCGGGGGGGCCCCCAATGAGCAGTTCTTC. It is translated as CSANSGGAPNEQFF.

This clonotype was recorded at least ten times. This rearrangement joins TRBV29-1 to TRBJ1-1, with D possibly being TRBD1 (5 bases). This CDR3 has 13 residues. Germline assignment: CDR1 SQVTM and CDR2 ANQGSEA. Trimming shortened V by 3 bases and J by 2 bases, and 10 bases separated the two germline ends. CDR3 sequence reads: CSVEWGRNTEAFF. The CDR3 bases are TGCAGCGTTGAGTGGGGGAGAAACACTGAAGCTTTCTTT.

This clonotype was recorded at least ten times. This sequence joins TRBV28 and TRBJ2-4; tentative D call: TRBD1 (6 bases). CDR3 length equals 19 residues. V lost 0 bases and J 0 bases, leaving 18 bases between the germline ends. The germline V gene has CDR1 MDHEN and CDR2 SYDVKM. CDR3: CASSLWVFGVQGAKNIQYF. CDR3 in DNA: TGTGCCAGCAGTTTATGGGTCTTTGGGGTACAGGGAGCCAAAAACATTCAGTACTTC.

This clonotype has only a few counts. The genes are TRBV5-6 and TRBJ2-3; a weak D match, TRBD2 (7 bases). This CDR3 has 16 residues. With 3 bases removed from V and 5 bases from J, the gap between germline ends came to 19 bases. Germline V lookup: CDR1 SGHDT, CDR2 YYEEEE. The CDR3: CASSSPRGGLRDTQYF. The CDR3 bases are TGTGCCAGCAGCTCTCCAAGGGGGGGGCTGAGAGATACGCAGTATTTT.

With respect to this clonotype: One junction end does not reproduce the germline sequence, and a read error may be involved. The chain uses TRBV5-5 and TRBJ2-7; no definite D call. This CDR3 region has 14 residues. From germline, CDR1 is SGHKS and CDR2 YYEKEE (reference sequence). The CDR3 is CASSSSSDTMLGWF. The CDR3 bases are TGTGCCAGCAGTTCCTCCTCCGACACCATGCTAGGTTGGTTC.

Only a few counts were recorded for this clonotype. This rearrangement joins TRBV4-1 to TRBJ2-7, with D hard to call. This CDR3 is built from 14 residues. CDR1 is MGHRA and CDR2 is YSYEKL in the germline V gene. V shed 1 base and J shed 5 bases, with 12 bases lying between them. This CDR3 is CASSQGNSVHEQYF. Here the CDR3 DNA reads TGCGCCAGCAGCCAAGGCAACAGTGTCCACGAGCAGTACTTC.